The 20 T cell receptor beta chains given below trace back to one sample, sequenced in a study of blood T cell repertoires in COVID-19 (dated by TCRdb to about 2020). Library construction relied on the immunoSEQ multiplex PCR assay. TCRdb retrieved this table from immuneACCESS and kept in-frame rearrangements only. Not all clones are present; in checked studies, unresolved V genes account for under half, and no reason is known for the remainder. Recorded for this sample are 250,000 to 350,000 clones; about nine tenths of them occurred a single time. The ten largest clonotypes hold approximately 7.5% of the sample. Sequencing was done on a sample of peripheral blood. Receptor source: a woman in her 30s with COVID-19, enrolled during active disease.

The J gene is TRBJ1-1, the V gene TRBV6-2 or TRBV6-3; D is undetermined. The CDR3 is 13 residues long. Germline V gene sequence: CDR1 MNHEY, CDR2 SVGEGT. V lost 0 bases to trimming and J lost 1 base, with 3 bases between them. DNA for the CDR3: TGTGCCAGCAGTTACTCTCGGAACACTGAAGCTTTCTTT. This codes for CASSYSRNTEAFF.

The chain links TRBV24-1 to TRBJ1-3; 10 bases agree with TRBD1. The CDR3 length is 19 residues. In germline, CDR1 is KGHDR, CDR2 SFDVKD. V trimming: 4 bases; J trimming: 1 base; junction bases outside the gene matches: 12. CDR3 bases: TGTGCCACCAGTGAGCATCCGGGACAGGGGACTAGATCTGGAAACACCATATATTTT. Translation gives CATSEHPGQGTRSGNTIYF.

The chain links TRBV28 to TRBJ1-6; D is undetermined. The CDR3 has 14 residues. Trimming took off 4 bases at V and 4 bases at J, with 8 bases between the two ends. Per the germline V gene, CDR1 is MDHEN and CDR2 is SYDVKM. CDR3 DNA sequence: TGTGCCAGCAGTTCCGAGCGGTATAATTCACCCCTCCACTTT. This encodes CASSSERYNSPLHF.

This clone turned up a few times. The chain carries TRBV10-3 and TRBJ1-2; 9 positions match TRBD1. This CDR3 is built from 13 residues. The V and J ends lost 7 bases and 7 bases, in that order; junction bases with no gene match: 7. The germline gives CDR1 ENHRY, CDR2 SYGVKD. DNA for the CDR3: TGTGCCATCACCGAAACAGGGGGCCCTGGCTACACCTTC. This codes for CAITETGGPGYTF.

The CDR3 bases are TGTGCCAGCAGCTTGTTACCTCCACATCGACAGGGTTTAGGTAATGAGCAGTTCTTC. This gives the protein CASSLLPPHRQGLGNEQFF. The V call is TRBV5-8, the J call TRBJ2-1; 7 bases align to TRBD1. This CDR3 is 19 amino acids long. Germline assignment: CDR1 SGHTS and CDR2 YDEGEE. Trimming at V came to 1 base and at J to 7 bases, leaving 20 bases not matched to a gene. Complete variable domain (other parts from reference TRBV5-8 and TRBJ2-1): EAGVTQSPTHLIKTRGQQATLRCSPISGHTSVYWYQQALGLGLQFLLWYDEGEERNRGNFPPRFSGRQFPNYSSELNVNALELEDSALYLCASSLLPPHRQGLGNEQFFGPGTRLTVL.

J is TRBJ1-3 and V is TRBV7-6; no reliable D call. The CDR3 loop spans 15 amino acids. Germline V gene lookup returns CDR1 SGHVS and CDR2 FNYEAQ. V shed 4 bases and J shed 12 bases, with 22 bases lying between them. In nucleotides, the CDR3 is TGTGCCAGCAGCTATACCGGGCCTCATAGCCGGGACATATATTTT. Residues: CASSYTGPHSRDIYF.

The chain couples TRBV19 to TRBJ1-1, with no clear D. The CDR3 is 15 residues long. CDR1 LNHDA and CDR2 SQIVND come from the germline V gene (reference sequence). The ends were cut back, 8 bases at V and 3 bases at J, with 19 bases in the middle. The CDR3 is CASDSPSAGYTEAFF. The CDR3 nucleotides read TGTGCCAGTGACTCGCCAAGTGCGGGGTACACTGAAGCTTTCTTT.

The chain has TRBV12-3 or TRBV12-4 and TRBJ1-6; D is uncertain. This CDR3 comprises 13 residues. V was cut by 6 bases and J by 13 bases, with 16 bases left in between. CDR3 sequence (DNA): TGTGCCAGCAGCCGTGGGCCCGCTCGGCCCCTCCACTTT. Translated, it gives CASSRGPARPLHF.

The CDR3 region is CASSDRDISRNTEAFF. CDR3 nucleotide sequence: TGCGCCAGCAGCGACCGGGACATTTCCAGGAACACTGAAGCTTTCTTT. The V gene is TRBV4-1, the J gene TRBJ1-1, with a possible D match to TRBD1 (6 bases). V was clipped by 5 bases and J by 1 base, with 17 bases between them. The CDR3 loop spans 16 amino acids. CDR1 is MGHRA, CDR2 YSYEKL, per germline.

The CDR3 region is CASSKAEAGRASYNEQFF. The CDR3 nucleotides are TGTGCCAGCAGCAAAGCGGAGGCCGGACGAGCCTCCTACAATGAGCAGTTCTTC. The chain joins TRBV21-1 to TRBJ2-1; the D call of TRBD2 is as the table states it, not checked on the DNA. TRBV21-1 is marked as a pseudogene. This CDR3 contains 18 residues.

This chain uses TRBV28 with TRBJ1-4, with TRBD1 as a possible D gene (5 bases). The germline V gene has CDR1 MDHEN and CDR2 SYDVKM. Trimming stripped 8 bases from V and 3 bases from J, with 13 bases between. This CDR3 region has 14 residues. CDR3 DNA sequence: TGTGCCAGCGGCCCCGGGGGTTCTAATGAAAAACTGTTTTTT. Its protein product is CASGPGGSNEKLFF.

J is TRBJ2-7 and V is TRBV10-1, with D maybe TRBD1 (6 bases). Germline lookup yields CDR1 WNHNN and CDR2 SYGVQD (reference sequence). This CDR3 is built from 13 residues. Trimming took 5 bases from V and 0 from J, leaving 8 bases between them. This CDR3 is CASSRGTSYEQYF. The CDR3 bases are TGCGCCAGCAGTAGGGGGACCTCCTACGAGCAGTACTTC.

The gene calls are TRBV10-3 and TRBJ1-2, with TRBD1 matching over 7 bases. V shed 0 bases, J shed 2 bases, and the junction held 3 bases outside the gene matches. This CDR3 contains 15 residues. Germline V gives CDR1 ENHRY, CDR2 SYGVKD. The CDR3 region has the DNA TGTGCCATCAGTGAGTCGGCAGGGGGGAACTATGGCTACACCTTC. This encodes CAISESAGGNYGYTF.

The genes are TRBV7-2 and TRBJ1-5; D might be TRBD1 (5 bases). There are 14 residues in the CDR3. V was clipped by 3 bases and J by 6 bases, with 12 bases between them. The germline V gene has CDR1 SGHTA and CDR2 FQGNSA. The CDR3 nucleotides are TGTGCCAGCAGCTTTCAGCAGGGCCGTCAGCCCCAGCATTTT. Translation gives CASSFQQGRQPQHF.

The genes are TRBV19 and TRBJ1-3; 9 nucleotides align to TRBD1. There are 16 residues in the CDR3. In germline, CDR1 is LNHDA, CDR2 SQIVND (reference sequence). V gave up 9 bases and J gave up 6 bases; unmatched junction bases: 15. The CDR3 bases are TGTGCCAGCATCCCGGGACAGGGATACAAGGAAAACACCATATATTTT. It codes for CASIPGQGYKENTIYF.

This chain uses TRBV3-1 (or the pseudogene TRBV3-2) with TRBJ2-3; D unclear. V lost 4 bases, J lost 2 bases, and 10 bases lay in between. Looked up from germline, CDR1 is LGHDT and CDR2 is YNNKEL (reference sequence). CDR3 length: 14 amino acids. CDR3 in amino acids: CASSLAEYTDTQYF. Here the CDR3 DNA reads TGTGCCAGCAGCCTTGCGGAGTACACAGATACGCAGTATTTT.

The CDR3 DNA follows: TGTGCCAGCAGCTATCCGGACAGGGCGGATTCACCCCTCCACTTT. Its translation is CASSYPDRADSPLHF. The chain has TRBV2 and TRBJ1-6, with TRBD1 matching 8 bases. Unmatched junction bases numbered 9, after V lost 6 bases and J lost 8 bases. Germline-derived CDR1 and CDR2 are SNHLY and FYNNEI. CDR3 size: 15 residues.

The chain employs TRBV27 and TRBJ2-3; D perhaps matches TRBD2 (5 bases). Germline CDR1 reads MNHEY; CDR2 reads SMNVEV (reference sequence). With 3 bases removed from V and 1 base from J, the gap between germline ends came to 14 bases. This CDR3 is 16 amino acids long. CDR3 nucleotides: TGTGCCAGCAGTTTGGGTCAGCGGTTCCGCACAGATACGCAGTATTTT. It translates to CASSLGQRFRTDTQYF.

As regards this clone: The final CDR3 position lacks the conserved phenylalanine or tryptophan, pointing to a likely read error. Because the CDR3's place on the DNA is in doubt, the DNA is left out and the CDR3 is given as listed by TCRdb. CDR3 sequence reads: CASGLETRTISVRLV. The J gene is TRBJ1-5, the V gene TRBV12-5. The CDR3 numbers 15 amino acids, ends counted. Germline-derived CDR1 and CDR2 are LGHNT and FRNRAP.

This chain uses TRBV6-2 or TRBV6-3 with TRBJ2-7; 7 bases are shared with TRBD2. Per germline, CDR1 MNHEY and CDR2 SVGEGT. CDR3 length: 13 residues. V trimming: 0 bases; J trimming: 7 bases; junction bases outside the gene matches: 3. The CDR3 reads CASSYSSGREQYF. The CDR3 nucleotides read TGTGCCAGCAGTTACTCATCCGGGAGGGAGCAGTACTTC.